Listed here are 17 T cell receptor beta chains from one sample, sequenced in a study of regulatory T cells in long-lasting Graves disease. Noted time point: persistent/refractory GD, antithyroid drugs over 5 years with positive TRAb. Extracted RNA from PBMCs served as the source of the TCR library. Construction of the TCR beta libraries employed iRepertoire HTBI primers in conjunction with Arm-PCR of CDR3 regions. TCRdb called the multiplex PCR reads again in MiXCR, with one record for every CDR3 protein. The table has fewer than 600,000 distinct CDR3 sequences, 20% to 25% seen once. Sample: peripheral blood mononuclear cells (PBMCs), taken when the disease was refractory, from a patient treated with antithyroid drugs. The receptors were sampled from a female donor with Graves disease.

The chain joins TRBV5-1 to TRBJ2-1; the D gene could be TRBD1 or TRBD2 (5 bases each). V was shortened by 4 bases and J by 0 bases, with 14 bases between the two germline ends. Germline CDR1 and CDR2: SGHRS and YFSETQ. CDR3 size: 16 residues. The CDR3 region is CASSILFGTSYNEQFF. Here the CDR3 DNA reads TGCGCCAGCAGCATCCTTTTCGGGACCTCCTACAATGAGCAGTTCTTC.

This clonotype was seen many times. The chain employs TRBV27 and TRBJ2-7, with D perhaps being TRBD1 or TRBD2 (6 bases each). This CDR3 is 14 amino acids long. The ends were cut back, 7 bases at V and 4 bases at J, with 17 bases in the middle. The germline V gene encodes CDR1 MNHEY and CDR2 SMNVEV (reference sequence). The DNA for the CDR3 is TGTGCCAGCAAAAGGACACAGGGAGGTTACGAGCAGTACTTC. Translated: CASKRTQGGYEQYF.

The chain joins TRBV5-1 to TRBJ2-3; TRBD2 matches at 11 bases. The germline CDR1 and CDR2 sequences are SGHRS and YFSETQ. Trimming removed 5 bases from V and 2 bases from J; junction bases left unmatched: 7. The CDR3 consists of 16 residues. CDR3 amino acids: CASREILAGVTDTQYF. The CDR3 DNA reads TGCGCCAGCAGGGAAATACTAGCGGGGGTCACAGATACGCAGTATTTT.

The V gene is TRBV14, the J gene TRBJ1-1; no definite D call. This CDR3 spans 15 amino acids. Germline V gene data show CDR1 as SGHDN and CDR2 as FVKESK. V gave up 2 bases and J gave up 0 bases, with 10 bases separating them. The CDR3 sequence: CASSQWAGVNTEAFF. CDR3 nucleotide sequence: TGTGCCAGCAGCCAATGGGCAGGTGTGAACACTGAAGCTTTCTTT.

This clonotype has just a few counts. The junction departs from the called germline gene at one end, perhaps through a read error. The rearrangement joins TRBV11-2 to TRBJ2-3; perhaps TRBD2 as D (5 bases). The CDR3 length is 15 residues. Germline V gives CDR1 SGHAT, CDR2 FQNNGV. The CDR3 DNA is TGTGCCGGCAGACGACTACTCTATCCCACAGATACGCAGTATTTT. Translation: CAGRRLLYPTDTQYF.

Notes on this clonotype: Being one base from a much bigger clone, this may be a read error. The chain joins TRBV14 to TRBJ2-5; D might be TRBD1 or TRBD2, each matching 6 bases. V was shortened by 3 bases and J by 1 base, with 9 bases between the two germline ends. The germline V gene has CDR1 SGHDN and CDR2 FVKESK. The CDR3 sequence is 14 residues long. Here the CDR3 DNA reads TGTGCCAGCAGCCATAGGGGGGTCCAAGAGACCCAGTACTTC. Protein: CASSHRGVQETQYF.

This clonotype came up many times. The V gene is TRBV11-2, the J gene TRBJ1-1; D remains unclear. This CDR3 has 15 residues. Trimming shortened V by 2 bases and J by 5 bases, and 15 bases separated the two germline ends. Germline V CDR1 and CDR2: SGHAT, FQNNGV. The CDR3 reads CASSLSATIGTEAFF. The DNA for the CDR3 is TGTGCCAGCAGCTTATCGGCGACGATAGGGACTGAAGCTTTCTTT.

This clonotype was recorded at least ten times. The chain links TRBV6-1 to TRBJ2-7; TRBD1 matches 8 bases. The CDR3 has 15 residues. The trim removed 6 bases at V and 0 bases at J, leaving 7 bases unmatched. Per germline, CDR1 MNHNS and CDR2 SASEGT. In nucleotides, the CDR3 is TGTGCCAGCAGATCAACAGGGGGGAGCTCCTACGAGCAGTACTTC. It specifies CASRSTGGSSYEQYF.

This clonotype was seen many times. The junction departs from the called germline gene at one end, perhaps through a read error. This chain joins TRBV5-1 and TRBJ1-5; D ambiguous. The CDR3 has 15 residues. Per germline, CDR1 SGHRS and CDR2 YFSETQ. CDR3 nucleotide sequence: TGTGCCAGCAGCTTAGATGGACTGAGCAATCAGCCCCAGCATTTT. This gives the protein CASSLDGLSNQPQHF.

In this sample, this clonotype turned up many times. The J gene is TRBJ1-1, the V gene TRBV12-3 or TRBV12-4; 8 nucleotides match TRBD1. V shed 6 bases, J shed 6 bases, and the junction held 9 bases outside the gene matches. The CDR3 contains 14 residues. Written as DNA, the CDR3 is TGTGCCAGCAGCTCGACAGGGGAGGTCGCTGAAGCTTTCTTT. Translating gives CASSSTGEVAEAFF.

This clonotype was recorded at least ten times. The chain links TRBV12-3 or TRBV12-4 to TRBJ1-1; TRBD1 agrees at 10 bases. After removal of 8 bases from V and 6 bases from J, the junction contained 12 bases not matched to a gene. The CDR3 sequence is 15 residues long. CDR3 sequence: CASRASGTGESEAFF. DNA for the CDR3: TGTGCCAGCCGAGCCTCAGGGACAGGGGAATCTGAAGCTTTCTTT.

This clonotype occurred a few times. This chain links TRBV24-1 with TRBJ1-5; D remains ambiguous. Trimming removed 5 bases from V and 5 bases from J, with 6 bases in between. Germline V lookup: CDR1 KGHDR, CDR2 SFDVKD. This CDR3 spans 12 amino acids. The CDR3 is CATSVRDQPQHF. Here the CDR3 DNA reads TGTGCCACCAGTGTAAGGGATCAGCCCCAGCATTTT.

This clonotype was counted only a few times. The V and J genes are TRBV7-9 and TRBJ2-7, with 7 bases fitting TRBD2. From germline, CDR1 is SEHNR and CDR2 FQNEAQ (reference sequence). The CDR3 has 14 residues. Losses at the gene ends were 4 bases for V and 3 bases for J; bases not matched to a gene: 6. CDR3 coding DNA: TGTGCCAGCAGCTCAGGACTAGAACACTACGAGCAGTACTTC. Translated, it gives CASSSGLEHYEQYF.

The CDR3 DNA reads as TGTGCCAGCAGTTTTTCAGGGTCCCATGGCTACACCTTC. Amino acid sequence: CASSFSGSHGYTF. The chain couples TRBV28 to TRBJ1-2; D perhaps matches TRBD1 (5 bases). The germline V gene encodes CDR1 MDHEN and CDR2 SYDVKM. The V end was cut by 3 bases, the J end by 6 bases, with 11 bases between. The CDR3 loop spans 13 amino acids.

V usage is TRBV20-1 and J usage is TRBJ2-7, with 10 bases aligning to TRBD1. The CDR3 runs to 15 residues. Germline V gene sequence: CDR1 DFQATT, CDR2 SNEGSKA (reference sequence). With V trimmed by 0 bases and J by 5 bases, 7 bases remained unmatched. The CDR3 here is CSARDARTGGDEQYF. Here the CDR3 DNA reads TGCAGTGCTAGAGACGCCCGGACAGGGGGGGACGAGCAGTACTTC.

The rearrangement joins TRBV3-1 to TRBJ2-6; perhaps TRBD1 as D (6 bases). Deletions cut 0 bases from V and 0 bases from J, with 9 bases between. CDR1 is LGHDT and CDR2 is YNNKEL in the germline V gene (reference sequence). The CDR3 runs to 17 residues. The CDR3 is CASSQDRTASGANVLTF. In DNA form, the CDR3 reads TGTGCCAGCAGCCAAGATCGGACAGCCTCTGGGGCCAACGTCCTGACTTTC.

This clonotype turned up a few times. The J gene is TRBJ1-3, the V gene TRBV28, with D unresolved. The CDR3 runs 13 residues. Germline V CDR1 and CDR2: MDHEN, SYDVKM. Trimming removed 4 bases at V and 2 bases at J, with 6 bases between. The chain's CDR3 is CASSSLTGNTIYF. The CDR3 DNA follows: TGTGCCAGCAGTTCTCTGACTGGAAACACCATATATTTT.